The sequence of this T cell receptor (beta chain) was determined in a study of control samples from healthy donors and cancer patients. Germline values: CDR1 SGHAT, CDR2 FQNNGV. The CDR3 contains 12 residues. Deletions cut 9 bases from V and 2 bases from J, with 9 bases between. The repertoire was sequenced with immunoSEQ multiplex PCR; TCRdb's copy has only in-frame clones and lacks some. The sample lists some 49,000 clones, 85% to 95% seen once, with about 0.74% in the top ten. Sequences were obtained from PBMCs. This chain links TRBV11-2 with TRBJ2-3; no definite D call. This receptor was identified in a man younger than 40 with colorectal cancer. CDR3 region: CASIGDTDTQYF. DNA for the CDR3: TGTGCCAGTATCGGTGACACAGATACGCAGTATTTT.